Listed below are T cell receptor beta chains from one sample, sequenced in a study of post-analysis software for immune sequencing data. TCRdb re-called the PCR reads with MiXCR, one entry per CDR3 protein. Among approximately 460,000 distinct CDR3 sequences listed, 40% to 55% were seen once. The sample comprised blood. These receptors were collected from a girl aged 10 to 17 with multiple sclerosis. Each CDR3 is given with its conserved first and last residue. The D gene is left open where the match is weak. Size is stated for part of the rows, as once, few or many counts, or as a class when the clone is expanded.

NA | TRBJ2-5 | TRBV29-1 | NA | TGCAGCGCATCCCGGGGGCCGGGGGGATTTCAAGAGACCCAGTACTTC | CSASRGPGGFQETQYF
NA | TRBJ2-1 | TRBV7-8 | NA | TGTGCCAGCAGCCGCCCCCCGGAGCGGTCCTACAATGAGCAGTTCTTC | CASSRPPERSYNEQFF
TRBD2 | TRBJ2-7 | TRBV15 | once | TGTGCCACCAGCAGGACAGCGGGGGAGGAGAACCACGAGCAGTACTTC | CATSRTAGEENHEQYF
TRBD2 | TRBJ2-1 | TRBV9 | few | TGTGCCAGCAGCAACCATCTAGCGGGAGCTGGTAATGAGCAGTTCTTC | CASSNHLAGAGNEQFF
NA | TRBJ1-4 | TRBV4-3 | NA | TGCGCCAGCAGCCAAGGACTTCCGTTAGTCTCGGAAAAGCTGTTTTTT | CASSQGLPLVSEKLFF
NA | TRBJ2-6 | TRBV20-1 | NA | TGCAGTGCTGCATGGGGCAGGGCGTTGTCTGGGGCCAACGTCCTGACTTTC | CSAAWGRALSGANVLTF
TRBD1 | TRBJ1-2 | TRBV29-1 | once | TGCAGCACCAGACAGGGAGCAGACTATGGCTACACCTTC | CSTRQGADYGYTF
TRBD2 | TRBJ2-2 | TRBV6-5 | NA | TGTGCCAGCAGTTTAGCGGGAGGGAGCACCGGGGAGCTGTTTTTT | CASSLAGGSTGELFF
TRBD1 | TRBJ2-2 | TRBV10-3 | NA | TGTGCCATCAGTGAGACCCCGGGACAGGGAATCGGGGAGCTGTTTTTT | CAISETPGQGIGELFF
NA | TRBJ2-3 | TRBV15 | NA | TGTGCCACCAGCAGAGATGGGAGCACAGATACGCAGTATTTT | CATSRDGSTDTQYF
NA | TRBJ2-7 | TRBV3-1 | few | TGTGCCAGCAGCCAAGATTCCCCTTCACCGGGACGAACCTACGAGCAGTACTTC | CASSQDSPSPGRTYEQYF
NA | TRBJ2-5 | TRBV9 | few | TGTGCCAGCAGCGTAGGTTTGGCAACTCTAGGAGAGACCCAGTACTTC | CASSVGLATLGETQYF
NA | TRBJ2-3 | TRBV28 | NA | TGTGCCAGCAGTCCAAATTACCTCGGCGGGAGCACAGATACGCAGTATTTT | CASSPNYLGGSTDTQYF
TRBD1 | TRBJ2-5 | TRBV3-1 | NA | TGTGCCAGCAGCCAGGACCTTGGACAGGTCGACGAGACCCAGTACTTC | CASSQDLGQVDETQYF
NA | TRBJ1-5 | TRBV7-8 | once | TGTGCCAGCAGCTTAGCGGTTGGAATGATTAATCAGCCCCAGCATTTT | CASSLAVGMINQPQHF
NA | TRBJ2-4 | TRBV20-1 | few | TGCAGTGCTTGGAACCGGGACGGTAACATTCAGTACTTC | CSAWNRDGNIQYF
NA | TRBJ1-5 | TRBV18 | NA | TGTGCCAGCTCACTTTATGGGCCTCAGGCATATAGCAATCAGCCCCAGCATTTT | CASSLYGPQAYSNQPQHF
NA | TRBJ1-2 | TRBV9 | NA | TGTGCCAGCAGCGTAGGGGGGGGAAGGTATGGCTACACCTTC | CASSVGGGRYGYTF
NA | TRBJ1-1 | TRBV3-1 | few | TGTGCCAGCAGCCAAGTGCCAGGGAACACTGAAGCTTTCTTT | CASSQVPGNTEAFF
NA | TRBJ2-3 | TRBV5-1 | NA | TGCGCCAGCAGCCGGAGGGTGAACACAGATACGCAGTATTTT | CASSRRVNTDTQYF
NA | TRBJ1-1 | TRBV25-1 | NA | TGTGCCAGTCAGATTGGGGGCCGGGCTTTCTTT | CASQIGGRAFF
TRBD2 | TRBJ2-7 | TRBV12-3/TRBV12-4 | NA | TGTGCCAGCAGCCGTACTAGCGGGAATGCCGAGCAGTACTTC | CASSRTSGNAEQYF
NA | TRBJ1-2 | TRBV4-1 | NA | TGCGCCAGCAGCCAAGATGGCCAGGGACTTATCTATGGCTACACCTTC | CASSQDGQGLIYGYTF
TRBD1 | TRBJ1-1 | TRBV4-1 | NA | TGCGCCAGCAGCCAAGTAGGGACAGGAAAAGCTTTCTTT | CASSQVGTGKAFF
TRBD2 | TRBJ2-7 | TRBV15 | NA | TGTGCCACCAGCAGAGCTAGCGGGCTAAATGAGCAGTACTTC | CATSRASGLNEQYF
TRBD2 | TRBJ2-7 | TRBV7-2 | few | TGTGCCAGCTCCGGCGGGAGTATCGAGAACGAGCAGTACTTC | CASSGGSIENEQYF
NA | TRBJ2-3 | TRBV7-6 | NA | TGTGCCAGCAGCTTAGCGGTCGGGTATGGTACAGATACGCAGTATTTT | CASSLAVGYGTDTQYF
TRBD2 | TRBJ2-1 | TRBV6-6 | few | TGTGCCAGCAGTTACTCGGGGACTAGCGGGAGAGACAATGAGCAGTTCTTC | CASSYSGTSGRDNEQFF
NA | TRBJ1-2 | TRBV12-3/TRBV12-4 | many | TGTGCCAGCAGTTTTTCAGGGAACTATGGCTACACCTTC | CASSFSGNYGYTF
TRBD2 | TRBJ2-3 | TRBV7-4 | few | TGTGCCAGCAGCTGGGAGACTAGCGGAGTAACTAGCACAGATACGCAGTATTTT | CASSWETSGVTSTDTQYF
NA | TRBJ2-1 | TRBV28 | NA | TGTGCCAGCAGGCCCGAGGGTGTTACGGACCGAGGAGACAATGAGCAGTTCTTC | CASRPEGVTDRGDNEQFF
TRBD2 | TRBJ2-3 | TRBV7-8 | few | TGTGCCAGCAGCTCTCGACTAGCGGTTACAGATACGCAGTATTTT | CASSSRLAVTDTQYF
NA | TRBJ1-2 | TRBV6-1 | NA | TGTGCCAGCAGTGAAGGACAGATTGTAGGCTACACCTTC | CASSEGQIVGYTF
TRBD2 | TRBJ2-5 | TRBV24-1 | few | TGTGCCGCCAGTGATTCGCTAGCGGGCCAAGAGACCCAGTACTTC | CAASDSLAGQETQYF
NA | TRBJ1-1 | TRBV7-2 | few | TGTGCCAGCAGCTTAGACTCCAGGCTTTCCGAAGCTTTCTTT | CASSLDSRLSEAFF
NA | TRBJ2-5 | TRBV28 | few | TGTGCCAGCAGTTCCACCCGACCCCCGGGACAAGAGACCCAGTACTTC | CASSSTRPPGQETQYF
NA | TRBJ1-1 | TRBV10-3 | NA | TGTGCCATCAGGGAGGTGAACACTGAAGCTTTCTTT | CAIREVNTEAFF
TRBD1 | TRBJ2-1 | TRBV7-6 | few | TGTGCCAGCAGCTCGCGGACAGGGGGCAATGAGCAGTTCTTC | CASSSRTGGNEQFF
TRBD1 | TRBJ1-2 | TRBV6-2/TRBV6-3 | NA | TGTGCCAGCAGTTACAGGACAGGGGAAGCCCTCTACGGCTACACCTTC | CASSYRTGEALYGYTF
TRBD1 | TRBJ1-4 | TRBV7-6 | NA | TGTGCCAGCAGCAGACCGACAGGGGGTGAAAAACTGTTTTTT | CASSRPTGGEKLFF
TRBD2 | TRBJ2-1 | TRBV20-1 | many | TGCAGTGCCTGGACTAGCGGGAGGGCAGGGAGCTCCTACAATGAGCAGTTCTTC | CSAWTSGRAGSSYNEQFF
TRBD2 | TRBJ2-1 | TRBV6-4 | many | TGTGCCAGCAGTGACTCAGCGGGAGGGTACAATGAGCAGTTCTTC | CASSDSAGGYNEQFF
NA | TRBJ2-6 | TRBV28 | NA | TGTGCCAGCAGTTTAAGACAGGTGGACGCCAACGTCCTGACTTTC | CASSLRQVDANVLTF
NA | TRBJ2-3 | TRBV20-1 | few | TGCAGTGCCGCCGGGGATTCGACAGATACGCAGTATTTT | CSAAGDSTDTQYF
NA | TRBJ2-1 | TRBV9 | NA | TGTGCCAGCAGCGTATCTCGACAGACCAATGAGCAGTTCTTC | CASSVSRQTNEQFF
TRBD2 | TRBJ2-1 | TRBV5-1 | NA | TGCGCCAGCAGCTTCGGACTAGCGGGAGGGAACTACAATGAGCAGTTCTTC | CASSFGLAGGNYNEQFF
NA | TRBJ1-3 | TRBV11-2 | NA | TGTGCCAGCAGCTTAGAGCCTCAGAACACCATATATTTT | CASSLEPQNTIYF
TRBD2 | TRBJ2-7 | TRBV28 | NA | TGTGCCAGCAGTTTGACCGGGACTAGCGGAACCTACGAGCAGTACTTC | CASSLTGTSGTYEQYF
NA | TRBJ2-5 | TRBV29-1 | once | TGCAGCGCCGATCTAGGCAATGAGCAGTACTTC | CSADLGNEQYF
NA | TRBJ1-4 | TRBV29-1 | NA | TGCAGCGTGCTAGAGGGGGGAAAACTGTTTTTT | CSVLEGGKLFF
NA | TRBJ2-1 | TRBV20-1 | NA | TGCAGTGCTAGAGATCATTACGGGGCGGTTTACAATGAGCAGTTCTTC | CSARDHYGAVYNEQFF